This passage covers 3 T cell receptor beta chains from one sample sequenced in a study of blood T cells in healthy people across ages. A second about 7 to 11 cycle PCR used barcoded and J-beta primers. One entry per CDR3 protein results from TCRdb running MiXCR on the 5' RACE reads. The table shows around 1,600,000 distinct CDR3 sequences, with about 45% occurring only once. Sequencing used blood. The receptor set was obtained from a woman aged 18 to 35 in good health.

This clonotype was recorded many times. This rearrangement joins TRBV4-3 to TRBJ2-3, with unresolved D. The V gene's germline CDR1 is LGHNA and CDR2 YSLEER. Trimming pared 4 bases from V and 3 bases from J, leaving 14 bases between. The CDR3 totals 15 residues. This CDR3 is CASSPDIDATDTQYF. The CDR3, as DNA: TGCGCCAGCAGCCCAGACATTGACGCGACAGATACGCAGTATTTT.

This chain joins TRBV4-2 and TRBJ2-1, with 7 positions matching TRBD2. The V segment lost 0 bases and the J segment 9 bases; nucleotides outside the gene matches: 17. The CDR3 loop spans 18 amino acids. Germline CDR1 LGHNA, CDR2 YNFKEQ. In DNA form, the CDR3 reads TGTGCCAGCAGCCAAGAACCATTACTGGGAGGGAATCAGGGTGAGCAGTTCTTC. Translating gives CASSQEPLLGGNQGEQFF.

The chain employs TRBV6-5 and TRBJ2-3; 8 bases fit TRBD2. The CDR3 is 16 residues long. V dropped 2 bases and J dropped 4; count of bases not matched to a gene: 8. CDR1 and CDR2 from the germline V gene are MNHEY and SVGAGI. The chain's CDR3 is CASSYTVPGGADTQYF. The CDR3 DNA reads as TGTGCCAGCAGTTACACCGTGCCGGGGGGGGCAGATACGCAGTATTTT.